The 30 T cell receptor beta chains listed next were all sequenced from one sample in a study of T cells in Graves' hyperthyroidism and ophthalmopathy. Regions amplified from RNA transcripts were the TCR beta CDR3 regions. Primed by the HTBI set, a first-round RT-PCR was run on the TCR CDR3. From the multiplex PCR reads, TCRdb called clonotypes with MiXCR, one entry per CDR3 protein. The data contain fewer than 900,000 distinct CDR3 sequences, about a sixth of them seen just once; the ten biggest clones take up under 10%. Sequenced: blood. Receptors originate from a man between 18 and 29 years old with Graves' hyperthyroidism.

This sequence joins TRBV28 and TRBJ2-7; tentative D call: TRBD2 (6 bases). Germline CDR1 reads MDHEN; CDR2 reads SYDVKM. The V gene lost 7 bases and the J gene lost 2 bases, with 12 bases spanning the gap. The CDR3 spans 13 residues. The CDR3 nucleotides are TGTGCCAGCACCAGCGGGTCTACCTACGAGCAGTACTTC. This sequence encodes CASTSGSTYEQYF.

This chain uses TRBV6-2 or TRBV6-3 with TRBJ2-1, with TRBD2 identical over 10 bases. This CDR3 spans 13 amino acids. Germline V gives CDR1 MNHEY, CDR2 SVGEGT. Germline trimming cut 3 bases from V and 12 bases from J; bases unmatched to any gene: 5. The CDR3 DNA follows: TGTGCCAGCAGTTATGGGGGACTAGCGTCGCAGTTCTTC. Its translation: CASSYGGLASQFF.

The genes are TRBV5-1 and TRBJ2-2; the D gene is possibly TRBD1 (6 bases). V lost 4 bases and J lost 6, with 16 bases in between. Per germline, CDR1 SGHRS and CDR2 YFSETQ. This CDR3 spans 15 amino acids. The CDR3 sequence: CASSPYPTGPGELFF. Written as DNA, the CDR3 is TGCGCCAGCAGCCCCTACCCGACAGGCCCCGGGGAGCTGTTTTTT.

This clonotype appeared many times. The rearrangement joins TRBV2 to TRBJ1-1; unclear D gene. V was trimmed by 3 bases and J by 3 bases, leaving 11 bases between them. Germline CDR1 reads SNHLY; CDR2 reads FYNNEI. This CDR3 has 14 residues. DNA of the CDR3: TGTGCCAGCAGTGATTTGGTGGTTGACACTGAAGCTTTCTTT. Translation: CASSDLVVDTEAFF.

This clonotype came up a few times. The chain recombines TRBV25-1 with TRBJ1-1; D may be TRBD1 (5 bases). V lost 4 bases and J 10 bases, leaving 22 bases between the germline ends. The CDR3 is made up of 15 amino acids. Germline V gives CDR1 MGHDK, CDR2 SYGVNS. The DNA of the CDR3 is TGTGCCAGCAGTGGGGGGGAGAGTTGGACGATTGGAGCTTTCTTT. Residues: CASSGGESWTIGAFF.

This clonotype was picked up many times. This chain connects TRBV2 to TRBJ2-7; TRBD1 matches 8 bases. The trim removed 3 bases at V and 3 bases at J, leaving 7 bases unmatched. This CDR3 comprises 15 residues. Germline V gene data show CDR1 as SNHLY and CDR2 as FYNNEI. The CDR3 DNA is TGTGCCAGCAGTGACAGGGGGCTAGGGAACTACGAGCAGTACTTC. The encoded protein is CASSDRGLGNYEQYF.

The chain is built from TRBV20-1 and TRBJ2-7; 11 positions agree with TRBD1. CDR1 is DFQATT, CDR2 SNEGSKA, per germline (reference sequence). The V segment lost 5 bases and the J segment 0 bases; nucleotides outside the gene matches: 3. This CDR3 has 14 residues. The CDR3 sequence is CSAGQGAGSYEQYF. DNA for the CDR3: TGCAGTGCTGGACAGGGGGCGGGCTCCTACGAGCAGTACTTC.

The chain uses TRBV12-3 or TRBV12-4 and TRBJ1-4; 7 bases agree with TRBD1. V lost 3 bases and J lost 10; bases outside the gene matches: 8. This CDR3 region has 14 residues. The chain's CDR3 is CASSFQGEVGKLFF. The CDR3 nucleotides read TGTGCCAGCAGTTTTCAGGGGGAAGTTGGAAAACTGTTTTTT.

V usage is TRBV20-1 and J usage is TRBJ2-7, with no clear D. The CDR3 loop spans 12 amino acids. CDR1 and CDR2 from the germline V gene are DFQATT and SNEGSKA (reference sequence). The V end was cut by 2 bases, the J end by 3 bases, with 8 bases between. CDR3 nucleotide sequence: TGCAGTGCTAGATTAACAGACTACGAGCAGTACTTC. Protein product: CSARLTDYEQYF.

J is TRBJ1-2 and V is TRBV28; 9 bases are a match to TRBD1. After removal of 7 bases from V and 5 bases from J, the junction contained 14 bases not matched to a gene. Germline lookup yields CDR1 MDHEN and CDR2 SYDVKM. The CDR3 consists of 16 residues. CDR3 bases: TGTGCCAGCACCCCCGGGAACAGGGGGCTGAAGTATGGCTACACCTTC. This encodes CASTPGNRGLKYGYTF.

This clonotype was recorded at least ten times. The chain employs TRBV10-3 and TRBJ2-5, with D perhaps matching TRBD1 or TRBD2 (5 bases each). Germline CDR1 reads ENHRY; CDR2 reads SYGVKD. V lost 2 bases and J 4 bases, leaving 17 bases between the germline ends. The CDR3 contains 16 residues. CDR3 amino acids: CAISEKGQRGGETQYF. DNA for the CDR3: TGTGCCATCAGTGAGAAAGGGCAGAGGGGCGGAGAGACCCAGTACTTC.

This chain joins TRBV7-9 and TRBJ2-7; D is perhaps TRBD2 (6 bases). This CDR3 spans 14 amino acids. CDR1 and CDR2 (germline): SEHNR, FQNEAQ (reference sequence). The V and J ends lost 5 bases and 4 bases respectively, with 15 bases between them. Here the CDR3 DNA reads TGTGCCAGCAGCGCCCGGGACTTTCAGTACGAGCAGTACTTC. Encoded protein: CASSARDFQYEQYF.

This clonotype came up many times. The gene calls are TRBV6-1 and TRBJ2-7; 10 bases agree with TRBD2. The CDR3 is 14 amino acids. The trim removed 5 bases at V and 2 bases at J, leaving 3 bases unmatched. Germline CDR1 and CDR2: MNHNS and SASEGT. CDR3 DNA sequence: TGTGCCAGCAGTAATGGACTAGCGGCCTACGAGCAGTACTTC. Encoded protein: CASSNGLAAYEQYF.

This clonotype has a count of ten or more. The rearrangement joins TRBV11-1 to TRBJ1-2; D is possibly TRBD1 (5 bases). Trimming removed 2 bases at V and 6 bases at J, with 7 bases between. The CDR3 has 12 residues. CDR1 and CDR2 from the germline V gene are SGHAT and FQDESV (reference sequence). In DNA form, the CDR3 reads TGTGCCAGCAGCTTATCGGGGGATGGCTACACCTTC. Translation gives CASSLSGDGYTF.

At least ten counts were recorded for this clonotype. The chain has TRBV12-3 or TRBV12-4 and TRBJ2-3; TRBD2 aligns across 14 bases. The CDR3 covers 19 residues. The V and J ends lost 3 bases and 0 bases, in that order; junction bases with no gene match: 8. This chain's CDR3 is CASSFLGLAGGTSTDTQYF. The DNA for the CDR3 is TGTGCCAGCAGTTTCCTAGGACTAGCGGGAGGCACTAGCACAGATACGCAGTATTTT.

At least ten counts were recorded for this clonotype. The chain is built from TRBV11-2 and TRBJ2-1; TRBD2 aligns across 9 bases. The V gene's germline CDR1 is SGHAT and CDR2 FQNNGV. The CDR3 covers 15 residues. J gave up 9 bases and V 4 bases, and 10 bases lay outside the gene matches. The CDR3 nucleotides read TGTGCCAGCAGCTCGCTCAGCGGGAGGATAACTGAGCAGTTCTTC. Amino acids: CASSSLSGRITEQFF. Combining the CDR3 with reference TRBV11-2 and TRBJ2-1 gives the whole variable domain EAGVAQSPRYKIIEKRQSVAFWCNPISGHATLYWYQQILGQGPKLLIQFQNNGVVDDSQLPKDRFSAERLKGVDSTLKIQPAKLEDSAVYLCASSSLSGRITEQFFGPGTRLTVL.

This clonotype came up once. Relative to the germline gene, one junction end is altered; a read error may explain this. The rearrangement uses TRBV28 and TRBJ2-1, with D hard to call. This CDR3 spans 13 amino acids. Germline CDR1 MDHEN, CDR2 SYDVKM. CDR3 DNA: TGTGCCAGCAGTCTCCAGACCTCCAATGAGCAGTCCTTC. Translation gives CASSLQTSNEQSF.

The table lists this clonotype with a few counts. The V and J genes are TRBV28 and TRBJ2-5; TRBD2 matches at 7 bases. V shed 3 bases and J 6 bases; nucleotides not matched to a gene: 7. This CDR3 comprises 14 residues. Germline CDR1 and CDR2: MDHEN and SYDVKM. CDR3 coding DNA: TGTGCCAGCAGTTTTCGGCGGGAGAGTCAGACCCAGTACTTC. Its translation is CASSFRRESQTQYF.

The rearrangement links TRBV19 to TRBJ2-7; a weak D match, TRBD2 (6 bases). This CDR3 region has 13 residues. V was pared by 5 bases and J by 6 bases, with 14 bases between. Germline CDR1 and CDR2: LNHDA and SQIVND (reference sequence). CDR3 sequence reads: CASSAGLTGEQYF. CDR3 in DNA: TGTGCCAGTAGTGCGGGGCTGACGGGCGAGCAGTACTTC.

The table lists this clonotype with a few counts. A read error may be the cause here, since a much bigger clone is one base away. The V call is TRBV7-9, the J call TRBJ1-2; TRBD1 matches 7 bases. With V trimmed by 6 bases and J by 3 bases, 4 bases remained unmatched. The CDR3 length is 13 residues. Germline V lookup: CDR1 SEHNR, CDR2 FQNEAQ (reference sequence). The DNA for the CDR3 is TGTGCCAGCAGACCTGGACAGGACTATGGCTACACCTTC. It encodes CASRPGQDYGYTF. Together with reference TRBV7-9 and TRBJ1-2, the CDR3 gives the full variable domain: DTGVSQNPRHKITKRGQNVTFRCDPISEHNRLYWYRQTLGQGPEFLTYFQNEAQLEKSRLLSDRFSAERPKGSFSTLEIQRTEQGDSAMYLCASRPGQDYGYTFGSGTRLTVV.

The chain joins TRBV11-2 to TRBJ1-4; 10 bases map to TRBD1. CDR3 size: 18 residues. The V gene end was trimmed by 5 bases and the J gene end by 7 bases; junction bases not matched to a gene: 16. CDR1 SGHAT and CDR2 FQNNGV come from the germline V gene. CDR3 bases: TGTGCCAGCAGCCCCTGGGACAGGGGACCATCCACACCTGAAAAACTGTTTTTT. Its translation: CASSPWDRGPSTPEKLFF.

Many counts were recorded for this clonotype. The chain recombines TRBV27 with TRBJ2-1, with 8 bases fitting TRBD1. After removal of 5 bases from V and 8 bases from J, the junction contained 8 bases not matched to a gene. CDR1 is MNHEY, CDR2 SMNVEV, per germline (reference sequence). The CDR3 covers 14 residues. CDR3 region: CASSPGTGTHEQFF. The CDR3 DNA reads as TGTGCCAGCAGTCCCGGGACAGGTACGCATGAGCAGTTCTTC.

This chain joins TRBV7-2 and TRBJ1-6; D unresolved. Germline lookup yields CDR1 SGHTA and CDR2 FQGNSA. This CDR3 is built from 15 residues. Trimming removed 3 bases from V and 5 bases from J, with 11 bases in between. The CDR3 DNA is TGTGCCAGCAGCTTGGTTGGAAATAATAATTCACCCCTCCACTTT. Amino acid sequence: CASSLVGNNNSPLHF.

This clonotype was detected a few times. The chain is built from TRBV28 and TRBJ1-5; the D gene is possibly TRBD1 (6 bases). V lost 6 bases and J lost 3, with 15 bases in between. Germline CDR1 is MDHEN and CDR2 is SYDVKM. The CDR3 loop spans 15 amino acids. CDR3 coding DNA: TGTGCCAGCAGCTATCCTGGGACACTCAATCAGCCCCAGCATTTT. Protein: CASSYPGTLNQPQHF.

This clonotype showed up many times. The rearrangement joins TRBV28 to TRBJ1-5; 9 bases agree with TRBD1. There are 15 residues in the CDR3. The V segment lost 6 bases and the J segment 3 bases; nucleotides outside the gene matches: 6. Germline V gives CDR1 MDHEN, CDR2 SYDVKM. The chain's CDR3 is CASRTGTGNNQPQHF. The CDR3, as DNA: TGTGCCAGCAGGACCGGGACAGGGAACAATCAGCCCCAGCATTTT.

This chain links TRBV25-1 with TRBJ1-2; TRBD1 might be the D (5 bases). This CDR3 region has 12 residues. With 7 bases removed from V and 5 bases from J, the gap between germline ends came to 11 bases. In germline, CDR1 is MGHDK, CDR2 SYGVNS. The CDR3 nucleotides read TGTGCCAGCACTGGGGGAGGGTATGGCTACACCTTC. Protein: CASTGGGYGYTF.

The CDR3, as DNA: TGTGCCAGCAGTTCCCCGGGACAGCCGGGACTAGCGAAGACTGGGGAGCTGTTTTTT. Its translation: CASSSPGQPGLAKTGELFF. The chain joins TRBV27 to TRBJ2-2; TRBD2 matches 10 bases. V dropped 4 bases and J dropped 8; count of bases not matched to a gene: 19. CDR1 MNHEY and CDR2 SMNVEV come from the germline V gene (reference sequence). The CDR3 has 19 residues.

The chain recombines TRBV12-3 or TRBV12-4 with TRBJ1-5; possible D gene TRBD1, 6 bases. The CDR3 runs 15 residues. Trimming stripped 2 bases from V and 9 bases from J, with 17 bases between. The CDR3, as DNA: TGTGCCAGCAGTTTACAAAGGGGGGGGGCATGGCCCCAGCATTTT. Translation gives CASSLQRGGAWPQHF.

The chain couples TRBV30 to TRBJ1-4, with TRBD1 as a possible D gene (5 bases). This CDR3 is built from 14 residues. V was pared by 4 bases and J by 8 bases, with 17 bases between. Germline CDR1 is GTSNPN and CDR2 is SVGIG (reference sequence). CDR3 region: CAWTTKGLGEKLFF. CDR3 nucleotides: TGTGCCTGGACCACTAAGGGACTGGGGGAAAAACTGTTTTTT.

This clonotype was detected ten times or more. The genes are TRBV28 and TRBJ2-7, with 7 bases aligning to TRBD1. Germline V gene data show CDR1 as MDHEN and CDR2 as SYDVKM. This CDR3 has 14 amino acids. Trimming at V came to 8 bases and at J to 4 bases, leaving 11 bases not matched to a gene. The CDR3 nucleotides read TGTGCCAGCGCCCGACAGGGTCTGGTATACGAGCAGTACTTC. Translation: CASARQGLVYEQYF.